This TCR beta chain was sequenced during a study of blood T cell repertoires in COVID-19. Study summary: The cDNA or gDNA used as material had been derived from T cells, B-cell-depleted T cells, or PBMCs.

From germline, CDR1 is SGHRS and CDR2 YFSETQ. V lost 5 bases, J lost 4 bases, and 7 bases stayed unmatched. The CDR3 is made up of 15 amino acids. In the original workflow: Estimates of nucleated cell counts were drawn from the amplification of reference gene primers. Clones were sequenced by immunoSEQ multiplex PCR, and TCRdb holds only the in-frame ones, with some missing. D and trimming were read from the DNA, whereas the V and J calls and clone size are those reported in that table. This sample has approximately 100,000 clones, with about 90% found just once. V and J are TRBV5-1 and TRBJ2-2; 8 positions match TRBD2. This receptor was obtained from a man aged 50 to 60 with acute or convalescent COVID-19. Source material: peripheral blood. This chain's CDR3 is CASSIESGGTGELFF. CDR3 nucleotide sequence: TGCGCCAGCAGTATTGAAAGCGGGGGCACCGGGGAGCTGTTTTTT.